Listed below are T cell receptor beta chains from one sample, sequenced in a study of blood T cell repertoires in COVID-19. Generated by immunoSEQ multiplex PCR, the TCRdb table keeps only in-frame clones and is missing some. The sample lists 180,000 or so clones, roughly 86% occurring once. Sample: peripheral blood. These receptors were obtained from a middle-aged man with active or convalescent COVID-19. Each CDR3 is given with its conserved first and last residue. A D gene is named only where the DNA matches it firmly. Where a row states a size, it is once, few, many or the class of an expanded clone; other rows omit it.

V gene	J gene	clone size	D gene	CDR3 DNA	CDR3 protein
TRBV6-5	TRBJ1-1	.	TRBD1	TGTGCCAGCAGAGGACAGGAGAACACTGAAGCTTTCTTT	CASRGQENTEAFF
TRBV9	TRBJ1-3	.	.	TGTGCCAGCAGCGTCGACGACTCTAACACCATATATTTT	CASSVDDSNTIYF
TRBV5-6	TRBJ2-1	.	TRBD2	TGTGCCAGCAGCCCTAGCGGGGGGGCCGGGTATGAGCAGTTCTTC	CASSPSGGAGYEQFF
TRBV30	TRBJ1-1	.	.	TGTGCCTGGAGGAGCGGTTTTGGTGCTTTCTTT	CAWRSGFGAFF
TRBV10-1	TRBJ1-2	.	.	TGCGCCAGCAGTGAGAGGCGGGGGTACCTATCTGGCTACACCTTC	CASSERRGYLSGYTF
TRBV9	TRBJ1-2	.	.	TGTGCCAGCAGCGGATCACAGGGACACTATGGCTACACCTTC	CASSGSQGHYGYTF
TRBV5-1	TRBJ2-5	.	TRBD2	TGCGCCAGCAGCTTGGAAGGACTAGCGGGGGGAGAGACCCAGTACTTC	CASSLEGLAGGETQYF
TRBV29-1	TRBJ2-1	.	TRBD2	TGCAGCGTTGAAGTGTCGGTCGGGGGGGCCGATGAGCAGTTCTTC	CSVEVSVGGADEQFF
TRBV14	TRBJ1-6	.	.	TGTGCCAGCAGCCAACCAATGGGACAAGGGGTTTCACCCCTCCACTTT	CASSQPMGQGVSPLHF
TRBV30	TRBJ2-7	few	.	TGTGCCTGGAGTAGGCCGGGGTCCTACGAGCAGTACTTC	CAWSRPGSYEQYF
TRBV5-6	TRBJ1-1	.	.	TGTGCCAGCAGCCGGCTCACCACCCCGGGTGGGAACACTGAAGCTTTCTTT	CASSRLTTPGGNTEAFF
TRBV12-3/TRBV12-4	TRBJ1-5	.	.	TGTGCCAGCAGTCCCCGTAGCAATCAGCCCCAGCATTTT	CASSPRSNQPQHF
TRBV5-1	TRBJ2-1	once	TRBD1	TGCGCCAGCAGCCCAACCCCTCCGGGACAGGGGTGGAATGAGCAGTTCTTC	CASSPTPPGQGWNEQFF
TRBV24-1	TRBJ2-5	.	TRBD1	TGTGCCACCAGTGAACGGACAGGGGGAAAGTTAGGGACCCAGTACTTC	CATSERTGGKLGTQYF
TRBV29-1	TRBJ2-7	.	.	TGCAGCGTTGGAGGGCCCCGGAGTGTGGAGCAGTACTTC	CSVGGPRSVEQYF
TRBV5-1	TRBJ2-6	.	.	TGCGCCAGCAGCAAGGAGCACGGTGGGGCCAACGTCCTGACTTTC	CASSKEHGGANVLTF
TRBV6-2/TRBV6-3	TRBJ1-5	.	.	TGTGCCAGCAGCAGAGGAGAGAGCAATCAGCCCCAGCATTTT	CASSRGESNQPQHF
TRBV4-2	TRBJ2-2	once	TRBD1	TGTGCCAGCAGCCCGCGGGACAGGGGGACCGCCGGGGAGCTGTTTTTT	CASSPRDRGTAGELFF
TRBV7-2	TRBJ1-2	.	TRBD1	TGTGCCAGCAGCTTTGGGACAGGCGTGAGTGGCTACACCTTC	CASSFGTGVSGYTF
TRBV15	TRBJ2-2	.	.	TGTGCCACCAGCAGAGCCAGGACAGCTCCTACCGGGGAGCTGTTTTTT	CATSRARTAPTGELFF
TRBV10-2	TRBJ1-5	.	.	TGCGCCAGCAGTGAGGGCTCCAATCAGCCCCAGCATTTT	CASSEGSNQPQHF
TRBV10-3	TRBJ1-3	.	TRBD1	TGTGCCATCAGACCGGGACAGGGTGCTGGAAACACCATATATTTT	CAIRPGQGAGNTIYF
TRBV6-2/TRBV6-3	TRBJ2-1	.	TRBD2	TGTGCCAGCAGTTACAGACTAGCGGCTTACAATGAGCAGTTCTTC	CASSYRLAAYNEQFF
TRBV9	TRBJ2-5	.	.	TGTGCCAGCAGCGTTACGAGCGGCCCGGGGGAGACCCAGTACTTC	CASSVTSGPGETQYF
TRBV5-6	TRBJ1-1	.	.	TGTGCCAGCAGCTGGGGCGGGGGGCAGGCGGGCACTGAAGCTTTCTTT	CASSWGGGQAGTEAFF
TRBV3-1/TRBV3-2	TRBJ2-3	.	TRBD2	TGTGCCAGCAGCCCGACTAGCGGGGGTCCAGATACGCAGTATTTT	CASSPTSGGPDTQYF
TRBV27	TRBJ2-3	.	.	TGTGCCAGCAGACAGGGTCCCACAGATACGCAGTATTTT	CASRQGPTDTQYF
TRBV2	TRBJ2-7	.	.	TGTGCCAGCCGGAGGGAGTCCTACGAGCAGTACTTC	CASRRESYEQYF
TRBV11-2	TRBJ1-3	.	.	TGTGCCAGCAGCTTAGATACAAGAAACACCATATATTTT	CASSLDTRNTIYF
TRBV7-8	TRBJ1-6	.	.	TGTGCCAGCAGCCTAGGACAGTTTAATTCACCCCTCCACTTT	CASSLGQFNSPLHF
TRBV7-2	TRBJ1-3	.	.	TGTGCCAGCAGCTTAGTTCCCTCTAGGAACACCATATATTTT	CASSLVPSRNTIYF
TRBV5-4	TRBJ2-3	.	TRBD2	TGTGCCAGCAGCGGCCCACTAGCGGGGGGGCCAGATACGCAGTATTTT	CASSGPLAGGPDTQYF
TRBV4-2	TRBJ2-1	.	.	TGTGCCAGCAGCCAAGATTCACAGGGCTACAATGAGCAGTTCTTC	CASSQDSQGYNEQFF
TRBV19	TRBJ1-1	.	.	TGTGCCAGTAGCAGTATACGGGAGGGTTACTCGACTTTCTTT	CASSSIREGYSTFF
TRBV7-9	TRBJ2-7	.	.	TGTGCCAGCAGCTTAACAGCGGTCTACGAGCAGTACTTC	CASSLTAVYEQYF
TRBV24-1	TRBJ1-5	once	.	TGTGCCACCAGTGACGCGTATAGCAATCAGCCCCAGCATTTT	CATSDAYSNQPQHF
TRBV11-3	TRBJ2-7	.	TRBD1	TGTGCCAGCAGCTTAGACGGGACAGGGGACTACGAGCAGTACTTC	CASSLDGTGDYEQYF
TRBV29-1	TRBJ2-2	.	.	TGCAGCGTTGGGACAGAGAACACCGGGGAGCTGTTTTTT	CSVGTENTGELFF
TRBV20-1	TRBJ1-4	.	.	TGCAGTGCGTCCCGGAATGAAAAACTGTTTTTT	CSASRNEKLFF
TRBV6-1	TRBJ1-2	once	TRBD1	TGTGCCAGCAGTGAAGCGCAGGGGGATGGCTACACCTTC	CASSEAQGDGYTF
TRBV9	TRBJ2-1	.	.	TGTGCCAGCAGCCCCTCCCTCGGGGGGCGTCAAAGTGAGCAGTTCTTC	CASSPSLGGRQSEQFF
TRBV9	TRBJ1-2	.	.	TGTGCCAGCAGCGGAAACAGGGATGGCTACACCTTC	CASSGNRDGYTF
TRBV2	TRBJ1-5	few	.	TGTGCCAGCAGTGGCTCGGGAGCCGTCCTTAGCAATCAGCCCCAGCATTTT	CASSGSGAVLSNQPQHF
TRBV5-1	TRBJ1-1	.	TRBD1	TGCGCCAGTCGGGGACAGACGATGAACACTGAAGCTTTCTTT	CASRGQTMNTEAFF
TRBV19	TRBJ1-2	.	.	TGTGCCAGTAGTATTTCGGGGGTCGGCTATGGCTACACCTTC	CASSISGVGYGYTF
TRBV4-1	TRBJ2-7	.	TRBD1	TGCGCCAGCAGCCCCAATCGACAGGGGGGATCGGTCTACGAGCAGTACTTC	CASSPNRQGGSVYEQYF
TRBV15	TRBJ1-5	.	TRBD1	TGTGCCACCAGCAAAGGTCGACAGGGGTATCAGCCCCAGCATTTT	CATSKGRQGYQPQHF
TRBV6-5	TRBJ2-1	.	TRBD1	TGTGCCAGCCGGCCGGGACAGTCCTACAATGAGCAGTTCTTC	CASRPGQSYNEQFF
TRBV7-9	TRBJ1-6	few	.	TGTGCCAGCAGCCCCCAGGGAGGGAACAATTCACCCCTCCACTTT	CASSPQGGNNSPLHF
TRBV7-2	TRBJ1-1	.	TRBD1	TGTGCCAGCAGCTCCTTTAGGGGGACAGGGGACGTCATGAACACTGAAGCTTTCTTT	CASSSFRGTGDVMNTEAFF
TRBV12-5	TRBJ1-4	.	TRBD1	TGTGCTAGTGGCCCAGGGACAGGGTCGAATGAAAAACTGTTTTTT	CASGPGTGSNEKLFF
TRBV5-4	TRBJ2-1	.	.	TGTGCCAGCAGCCTCTCGGACAGCCACAATGAGCAGTTCTTC	CASSLSDSHNEQFF
TRBV6-2/TRBV6-3	TRBJ2-1	.	.	TGTGCCAGCAGTTACATGAGCTCCTACAATGAGCAGTTCTTC	CASSYMSSYNEQFF
TRBV5-1	TRBJ1-1	.	TRBD1	TGCGCCAGCAGCGGAGACAGGGGGGACACTGAAGCTTTCTTT	CASSGDRGDTEAFF
TRBV19	TRBJ1-2	.	TRBD1	TGTGCCAGTAGTACGGGGGACAGTTATAACTATGGCTACACCTTC	CASSTGDSYNYGYTF
TRBV30	TRBJ1-3	.	.	TGTGCCTGGAGTGCTGGACACAGCTCTGGAAACACCATATATTTT	CAWSAGHSSGNTIYF
TRBV30	TRBJ1-4	.	.	TGTGCCTGGACTAACACAGGTGGTATACGAAAACTGTTTTTT	CAWTNTGGIRKLFF
TRBV30	TRBJ1-1	.	TRBD1	TGTGCCTGGAGTCCGGACAGGTTCACTGAAGCTTTCTTT	CAWSPDRFTEAFF
TRBV15	TRBJ2-7	few	.	TGTGCCACCAGCAGAGATCGGCAGGGGGGCTACGAGCAGTACTTC	CATSRDRQGGYEQYF
TRBV7-2	TRBJ1-5	.	TRBD1	TGTGCCAGCAGCTTACTACCCTGGACAGGGGGCAATCAGCCCCAGCATTTT	CASSLLPWTGGNQPQHF